What follows are 14 T cell receptor beta chains derived from one specimen sequenced in a study of T-cell memory formation after mild COVID-19. MiXCR was run by TCRdb on the 5' RACE reads, yielding one entry per CDR3 protein. The data contain 200,000 to 250,000 distinct CDR3 sequences, 8% to 10% of them singletons. Input material: PBMCs or a T cell subset sorted from them (not recorded which). These TCRs come from a man aged 18 to 35 who had mild COVID-19 (a few samples of this study predate the infection). Cell type and time point are not known.

This clonotype was recorded a few times. The CDR3 DNA sequence: TGTGCCAGCAGCTTAGCGCTAGCGGGGGGGCTTAATGAGCAGTTCTTC. Encoded protein: CASSLALAGGLNEQFF. The chain recombines TRBV7-2 with TRBJ2-1; TRBD2 agrees at 12 bases. V was pared by 0 bases and J by 7 bases, with 4 bases of the junction left unmatched. This CDR3 contains 16 residues. Germline V CDR1 and CDR2: SGHTA, FQGNSA.

The J gene is TRBJ2-3, the V gene TRBV6-5; tentatively, D is TRBD2 (5 bases). This CDR3 comprises 18 residues. The germline CDR1 and CDR2 sequences are MNHEY and SVGAGI. V was trimmed by 3 bases and J by 10 bases, leaving 29 bases between them. The chain's CDR3 is CASSYRGPTPRSPHAQYF. DNA of the CDR3: TGTGCCAGCAGTTATCGCGGGCCTACCCCCCGCTCCCCACACGCGCAGTATTTT.

The chain combines TRBV6-6 with TRBJ2-1; TRBD1 agrees at 7 bases. The CDR3 runs to 15 residues. V was clipped by 0 bases and J by 6 bases; unmatched bases: 5. The germline CDR1 and CDR2 sequences are MNHNY and SVGAGI (reference sequence). CDR3 DNA: TGTGCCAGCAGTTACTCTGAGGCAGGGGGCAATGAGCAGTTCTTC. Its protein is CASSYSEAGGNEQFF.

In its sample, this clonotype was seen a few times. The chain recombines TRBV2 with TRBJ2-1; the match to TRBD1 covers 7 bases. V shed 7 bases, J shed 7 bases, and the junction held 4 bases outside the gene matches. CDR1 is SNHLY and CDR2 is FYNNEI in the germline V gene. The CDR3 length is 12 residues. CDR3 protein: CASNRGPNEQFF. For the CDR3, the DNA is TGTGCCAGCAACAGGGGACCAAATGAGCAGTTCTTC.

There are many counts of this clonotype. V gene TRBV5-5 combines with J gene TRBJ2-7; D may be TRBD1 (5 bases). The CDR3 runs 15 residues. Germline CDR1 SGHKS, CDR2 YYEKEE (reference sequence). The V end was cut by 2 bases, the J end by 6 bases, with 18 bases between. CDR3 coding DNA: TGTGCCAGCAGCTTTTGGGGCCGGAAGACAGTCGAGCAGTACTTC. Translation: CASSFWGRKTVEQYF.

The chain couples TRBV24-1 to TRBJ1-1, with D unresolved. V lost 3 bases to trimming and J lost 6 bases, with 7 bases between them. Germline CDR1 KGHDR, CDR2 SFDVKD. This CDR3 spans 12 amino acids. This CDR3 reads CATSDGVAEAFF. The CDR3 coding sequence is TGTGCCACCAGTGATGGGGTGGCTGAAGCTTTCTTT.

This rearrangement joins TRBV29-1 to TRBJ2-2, with unresolved D. CDR3 length: 14 residues. Germline loops: CDR1 SQVTM, CDR2 ANQGSEA. The V and J ends lost 4 bases and 0 bases respectively, with 9 bases between them. In DNA, the CDR3 is TGCAGCGTTGGCGCTGAGACGAACACCGGGGAGCTGTTTTTT. It translates to CSVGAETNTGELFF.

V is TRBV7-3 and J is TRBJ2-1; D perhaps matches TRBD2 (5 bases). Germline CDR1 and CDR2: SGHTA and FQGTGA. The CDR3 spans 15 residues. V dropped 4 bases and J dropped 0 bases, with 10 bases sitting between them. The CDR3 DNA is TGTGCCAGCAGCTCCGGACTGGGCTCCTACAATGAGCAGTTCTTC. Amino acid sequence: CASSSGLGSYNEQFF.

CDR3 DNA: TGTGCCAGCAGCTCGACAGGGGGCAAGGAAAAACTGTTTTTT. This translates into CASSSTGGKEKLFF. The J gene is TRBJ1-4, the V gene TRBV12-3 or TRBV12-4; TRBD1 agrees at 10 bases. J lost 8 bases, V lost 6 bases, and 6 bases had no gene match. This CDR3 is 14 amino acids long.

This clonotype was seen more than once but under ten times. The rearrangement uses TRBV4-3 and TRBJ1-4; TRBD1 is a possible D gene (5 bases). Trimming stripped 4 bases from V and 7 bases from J, with 43 bases between. Looked up from germline, CDR1 is LGHNA and CDR2 is YSLEER. The CDR3 is made up of 24 amino acids. The CDR3 DNA follows: TGCGCCAGCAGCCCCAGACGCGATGGGACCGTAGGGCAGCTTGAAACCTGGGCGAGTGAAAAACTGTTTTTT. It yields the protein CASSPRRDGTVGQLETWASEKLFF.

V gene TRBV7-3 combines with J gene TRBJ2-2; D might be TRBD2 (6 bases). This CDR3 comprises 15 residues. The germline gives CDR1 SGHTA, CDR2 FQGTGA. The ends were cut back, 5 bases at V and 7 bases at J, with 17 bases in the middle. The CDR3: CASSNRGTYGGELFF. The DNA for the CDR3 is TGTGCCAGCAGCAACCGGGGGACTTATGGCGGGGAGCTGTTTTTT.

The chain is built from TRBV28 and TRBJ2-3; D not certain. The CDR3 is made up of 14 amino acids. Per germline, CDR1 MDHEN and CDR2 SYDVKM. V shed 5 bases and J shed 6 bases, with 15 bases lying between them. CDR3 in amino acids: CASSLPSLRDTQYF. The CDR3 DNA follows: TGTGCCAGCAGTCTCCCCTCCTTGCGGGATACGCAGTATTTT.

V is TRBV4-3 and J is TRBJ2-6; D might be TRBD1 or TRBD2, each matching 5 bases. Deletions cut 5 bases from V and 4 bases from J, with 18 bases between. This CDR3 has 17 amino acids. The germline CDR1 and CDR2 sequences are LGHNA and YSLEER. CDR3 sequence reads: CASSSEGQGTGANVLTF. CDR3 coding DNA: TGCGCCAGCAGCTCAGAGGGGCAGGGCACCGGGGCCAACGTCCTGACTTTC.

This clonotype was counted between two and nine times. The genes are TRBV7-2 and TRBJ2-3, with unresolved D. V was pared by 0 bases and J by 8 bases, with 9 bases between. Germline V gene lookup returns CDR1 SGHTA and CDR2 FQGNSA. The CDR3 extends over 13 amino acids. The CDR3 here is CASSLASLGTQYF. The DNA for the CDR3 is TGTGCCAGCAGCTTAGCTTCCCTGGGTACGCAGTATTTT.